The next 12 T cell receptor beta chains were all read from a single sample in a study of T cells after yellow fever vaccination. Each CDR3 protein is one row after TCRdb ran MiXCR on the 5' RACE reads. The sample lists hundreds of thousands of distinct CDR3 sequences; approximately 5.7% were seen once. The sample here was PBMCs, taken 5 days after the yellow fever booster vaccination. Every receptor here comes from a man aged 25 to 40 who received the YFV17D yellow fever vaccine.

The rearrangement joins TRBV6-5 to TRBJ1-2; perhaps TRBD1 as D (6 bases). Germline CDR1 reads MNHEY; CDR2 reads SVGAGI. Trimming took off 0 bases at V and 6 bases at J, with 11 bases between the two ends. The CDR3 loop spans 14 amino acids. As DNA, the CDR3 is TGTGCCAGCAGTTACTCGGCAGGGGTTAATGGCTACACCTTC. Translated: CASSYSAGVNGYTF.

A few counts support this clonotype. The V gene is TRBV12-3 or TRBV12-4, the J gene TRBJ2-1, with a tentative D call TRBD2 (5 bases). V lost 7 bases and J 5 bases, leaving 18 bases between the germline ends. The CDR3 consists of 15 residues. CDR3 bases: TGTGCCAGCATCGCGTCCCAGCGGAACGACAATGAGCAGTTCTTC. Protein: CASIASQRNDNEQFF.

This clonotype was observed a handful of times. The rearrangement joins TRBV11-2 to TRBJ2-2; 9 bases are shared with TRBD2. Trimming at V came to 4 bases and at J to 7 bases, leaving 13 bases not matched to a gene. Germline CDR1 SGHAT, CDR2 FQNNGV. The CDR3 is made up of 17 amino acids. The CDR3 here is CASSSRPLAGRSGELFF. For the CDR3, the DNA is TGTGCCAGCAGCTCCCGCCCCCTAGCGGGACGTAGCGGGGAGCTGTTTTTT.

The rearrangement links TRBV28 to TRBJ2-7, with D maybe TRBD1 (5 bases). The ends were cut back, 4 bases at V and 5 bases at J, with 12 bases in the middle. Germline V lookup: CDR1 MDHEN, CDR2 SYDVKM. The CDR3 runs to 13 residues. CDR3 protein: CASSSQGWNEQYF. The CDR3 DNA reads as TGTGCCAGCAGTTCCCAGGGATGGAACGAGCAGTACTTC.

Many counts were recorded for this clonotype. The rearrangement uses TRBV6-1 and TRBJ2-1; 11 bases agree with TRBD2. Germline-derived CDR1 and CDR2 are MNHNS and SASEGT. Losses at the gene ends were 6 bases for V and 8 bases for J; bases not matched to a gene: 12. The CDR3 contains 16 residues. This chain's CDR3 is CASRTVASGRSYEQFF. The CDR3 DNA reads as TGTGCCAGCAGAACGGTGGCTAGCGGGAGGTCCTATGAGCAGTTCTTC.

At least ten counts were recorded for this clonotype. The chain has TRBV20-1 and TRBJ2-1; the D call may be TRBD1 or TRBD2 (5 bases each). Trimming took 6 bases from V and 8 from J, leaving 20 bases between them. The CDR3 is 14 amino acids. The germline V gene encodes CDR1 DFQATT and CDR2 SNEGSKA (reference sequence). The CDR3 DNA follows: TGCAGTGCCAAGGACTCTATGGGGCTGCATGAGCAGTTCTTC. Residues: CSAKDSMGLHEQFF.

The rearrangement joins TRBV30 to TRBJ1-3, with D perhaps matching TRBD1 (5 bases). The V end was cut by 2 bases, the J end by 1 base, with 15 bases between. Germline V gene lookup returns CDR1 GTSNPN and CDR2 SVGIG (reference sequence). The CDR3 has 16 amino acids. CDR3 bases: TGTGCCTGGAGTCCACCCGGGGCCGCATCTGGAAACACCATATATTTT. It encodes CAWSPPGAASGNTIYF.

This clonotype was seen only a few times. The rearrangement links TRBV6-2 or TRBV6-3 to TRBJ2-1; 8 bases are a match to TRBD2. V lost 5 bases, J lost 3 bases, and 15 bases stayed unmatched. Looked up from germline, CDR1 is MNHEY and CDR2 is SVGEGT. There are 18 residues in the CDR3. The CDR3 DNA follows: TGTGCCAGCAGTCATACCTCTCTTTCGGGAGGGTTCTACAATGAGCAGTTCTTC. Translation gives CASSHTSLSGGFYNEQFF.

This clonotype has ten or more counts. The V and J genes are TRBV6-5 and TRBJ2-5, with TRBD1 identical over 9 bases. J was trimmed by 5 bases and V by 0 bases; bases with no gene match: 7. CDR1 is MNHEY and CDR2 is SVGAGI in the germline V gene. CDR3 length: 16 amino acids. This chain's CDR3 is CASSYSPTGGWETQYF. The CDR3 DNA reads TGTGCCAGCAGTTACTCGCCGACAGGGGGATGGGAGACCCAGTACTTC.

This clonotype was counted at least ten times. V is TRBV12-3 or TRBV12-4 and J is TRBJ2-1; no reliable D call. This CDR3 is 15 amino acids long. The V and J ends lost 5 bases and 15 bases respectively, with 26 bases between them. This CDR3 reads CASSPGLWAADMAFF. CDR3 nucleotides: TGTGCCAGCAGTCCGGGCCTGTGGGCCGCGGATATGGCGTTCTTC.

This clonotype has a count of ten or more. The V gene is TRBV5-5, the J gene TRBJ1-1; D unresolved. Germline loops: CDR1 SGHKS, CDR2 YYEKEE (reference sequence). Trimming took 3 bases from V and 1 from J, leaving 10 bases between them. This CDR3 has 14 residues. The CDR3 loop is CASSWFGTNTEAFF. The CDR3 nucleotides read TGTGCCAGCAGCTGGTTCGGAACGAACACTGAAGCTTTCTTT.

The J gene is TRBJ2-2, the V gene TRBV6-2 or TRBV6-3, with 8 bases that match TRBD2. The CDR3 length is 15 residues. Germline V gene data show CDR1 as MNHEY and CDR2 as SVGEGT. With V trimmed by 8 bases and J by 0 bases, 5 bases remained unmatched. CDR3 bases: TGTGCCAGCGGTTTAGCGGGGTCGAACACCGGGGAGCTGTTTTTT. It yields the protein CASGLAGSNTGELFF.